A selection of T cell receptor beta chains follows, all from one sample in a study of patients and donors after allogeneic stem cell transplantation. TCRdb reprocessed the RT-PCR reads with MiXCR, giving one entry per CDR3 protein. The sample has over 350,000 distinct CDR3 sequences, more than 15% seen once. The sequenced material came from blood, either unsorted or a sorted T cell fraction (not recorded which). All receptors derive from a human donor who was either an allogeneic HSCT recipient or a stem cell or donor lymphocyte infusion donor (not recorded which). It is not recorded whose cells these are; they may come from a transplant donor. The CDR3 runs from the conserved cysteine through the conserved F or W. The D gene is left open where the match is weak. The size entry is marked missing in some rows and otherwise reads once, few, many or a size class.

J: TRBJ2-7; V: TRBV30; size: -; D: -; DNA: TGTGCCTGGAAAGAGAGGTTGAGCTCCTACGAGCAGTACTTC; CDR3: CAWKERLSSYEQYF
J: TRBJ2-7; V: TRBV25-1; size: -; D: -; DNA: TGTGCCAGCAGTGACGTCAGCCCCTACGAGCAGTACTTC; CDR3: CASSDVSPYEQYF
J: TRBJ2-3; V: TRBV20-1; size: -; D: -; DNA: TGCAGTGCTAGGTCTAGCCCGAGCACAGATACGCAGTATTTT; CDR3: CSARSSPSTDTQYF
J: TRBJ2-5; V: TRBV28; size: -; D: -; DNA: TGTGCCAGCAGAGGACAAAAAGAGACCCAGTACTTC; CDR3: CASRGQKETQYF
J: TRBJ2-7; V: TRBV7-8; size: few; D: TRBD1; DNA: TGTGCCAGCAGCTCCACCCCCAGGGGGCACGAGCAGTACTTC; CDR3: CASSSTPRGHEQYF
J: TRBJ2-3; V: TRBV12-3/TRBV12-4; size: many; D: -; DNA: TGTGCCAGCAGCCGGACCAGGGAACTAAGAGATACGCAGTATTTT; CDR3: CASSRTRELRDTQYF
J: TRBJ1-6; V: TRBV7-2; size: -; D: -; DNA: TGTGCCAGCAGCGTATCACTGACAGATTCACCCCTCCACTTT; CDR3: CASSVSLTDSPLHF
J: TRBJ2-1; V: TRBV4-3; size: -; D: -; DNA: TGCGCCAGCAGCTCACGACGGAGTGCCAGCTCCTACAATGAGCAGTTCTTC; CDR3: CASSSRRSASSYNEQFF
J: TRBJ1-1; V: TRBV7-3; size: -; D: TRBD1; DNA: TGTGCCAGCAGCATACAGGGGTGTGAAGCTTTCTTT; CDR3: CASSIQGCEAFF
J: TRBJ1-5; V: TRBV7-8; size: few; D: -; DNA: TGTGCCAGCAGCTTAGGGGAATGGAGCAATCAGCCCCAGCATTTT; CDR3: CASSLGEWSNQPQHF
J: TRBJ1-4; V: TRBV7-6; size: -; D: -; DNA: TGTGCCAGCAGCTTAGTTGGCAGCGTTAAGAGAACTGCGACTAATGAAAAACTGTTTTTT; CDR3: CASSLVGSVKRTATNEKLFF
J: TRBJ2-1; V: TRBV5-1; size: few; D: TRBD1; DNA: TGCGCCAGCAGCTTGTCCGGGACAGGGTACTACAATGAGCAGTTCTTC; CDR3: CASSLSGTGYYNEQFF
J: TRBJ2-1; V: TRBV12-3/TRBV12-4; size: many; D: TRBD2; DNA: TGTGCCAGCACCTCCGGGACTAGCGGCTACAATGAGCAGTTCTTC; CDR3: CASTSGTSGYNEQFF
J: TRBJ1-3; V: TRBV18; size: -; D: -; DNA: TGTGCCAGCTGCACTGGGATCGATGGAAACACCATATATTTT; CDR3: CASCTGIDGNTIYF
J: TRBJ2-7; V: TRBV5-5; size: few; D: TRBD1; DNA: TGTGCCAGCATGCCGACAGGGCTGGGGGAGCAGTACTTC; CDR3: CASMPTGLGEQYF
J: TRBJ2-7; V: TRBV21-1; size: -; D: -; DNA: TGTGCCAGCAGCAAAAGGAAGGGTTGGGAGACAGCTAGCTCCTACGAGCAGTACTTC; CDR3: CASSKRKGWETASSYEQYF
J: TRBJ1-1; V: TRBV7-3; size: -; D: TRBD1; DNA: TGTGCCAGCAGCTCGCCCGGGACAGGGGGGGTAGCTTTCTTT; CDR3: CASSSPGTGGVAFF
J: TRBJ2-7; V: TRBV12-3/TRBV12-4; size: many; D: TRBD2; DNA: TGTGCCAGCAGCTTAGCGGGTGGGCCCTACGAGCAGTACTTC; CDR3: CASSLAGGPYEQYF
J: TRBJ1-2; V: TRBV6-6; size: few; D: -; DNA: TGTGCCAGCAGTACCGGCAACAATGGCTACACCTTC; CDR3: CASSTGNNGYTF